The 23 T cell receptor beta chains below come from one sample, sequenced in a study of control samples from healthy donors and cancer patients. Libraries were prepared by immunoSEQ multiplex PCR; TCRdb keeps only in-frame clonotypes and omits some of them. The data contain about 85,000 clones, around 90% of them singletons. The sequenced sample consisted of blood. These receptors were collected from an older woman in good health.

V and J are TRBV6-5 and TRBJ1-3; D gene ambiguous. Germline CDR1 is MNHEY and CDR2 is SVGAGI. V shed 5 bases and J shed 3 bases, with 8 bases lying between them. This CDR3 spans 13 amino acids. The CDR3 sequence: CASSRRVGNTIYF. The CDR3 DNA reads TGTGCCAGCAGTAGAAGGGTTGGAAACACCATATATTTT.

The rearrangement uses TRBV5-1 and TRBJ2-1; D assignment may be TRBD1 or TRBD2 (5 bases each). Trimming pared 2 bases from V and 9 bases from J, leaving 15 bases between. The CDR3 length is 14 residues. Germline assignment: CDR1 SGHRS and CDR2 YFSETQ. DNA of the CDR3: TGCGCCAGCAGCTTCGGGACGGTAGAAGCTGAGCAGTTCTTC. This encodes CASSFGTVEAEQFF.

V is TRBV7-2 and J is TRBJ1-1; 7 nucleotides match TRBD1. Germline CDR1 reads SGHTA; CDR2 reads FQGNSA. The CDR3 has 13 amino acids. The junction had 9 bases not matched to a gene; V was cut back by 4 bases and J by 10 bases. This CDR3 is CASSWPGGALAFF. The CDR3, as DNA: TGTGCCAGCAGCTGGCCAGGGGGGGCACTAGCTTTCTTT.

This sequence joins TRBV30 and TRBJ2-2, with D perhaps TRBD2 (6 bases). The CDR3 is 13 amino acids. CDR1 and CDR2 from the germline V gene are GTSNPN and SVGIG (reference sequence). V lost 0 bases to trimming and J lost 10 bases, with 12 bases between them. The CDR3 region has the DNA TGTGCCTGGAGTGTAAGCGGGCTTACGGAGCTGTTTTTT. The encoded protein is CAWSVSGLTELFF.

The chain couples TRBV12-3 or TRBV12-4 to TRBJ1-4; D is unresolved. CDR3 length: 13 amino acids. Trimming left V 2 bases short and J 4 bases short, with 5 bases between. The CDR3 reads CASSLWSNEKLFF. In DNA, the CDR3 is TGTGCCAGCAGTTTATGGAGTAATGAAAAACTGTTTTTT.

The chain combines TRBV14 with TRBJ2-1; no clear D gene. CDR1 SGHDN and CDR2 FVKESK come from the germline V gene. Trimming took off 5 bases at V and 2 bases at J, with 10 bases between the two ends. This CDR3 contains 14 residues. The CDR3 DNA is TGTGCCAGCAGCGTCGGGTGGGCCTACAATGAGCAGTTCTTC. Translating gives CASSVGWAYNEQFF. The full variable domain, completed using reference TRBV14 and TRBJ2-1, is EAGVTQFPSHSVIEKGQTVTLRCDPISGHDNLYWYRRVMGKEIKFLLHFVKESKQDESGMPNNRFLAERTGGTYSTLKVQPAELEDSGVYFCASSVGWAYNEQFFGPGTRLTVL.

The V gene is TRBV3-1 (or the pseudogene TRBV3-2), the J gene TRBJ2-1, with 9 positions matching TRBD2. Germline CDR1 is LGHDT and CDR2 is YNNKEL (reference sequence). The CDR3 runs to 15 residues. Trimming at V came to 4 bases and at J to 10 bases, leaving 11 bases not matched to a gene. CDR3 nucleotide sequence: TGTGCCAGCAGCCCCCGGGGAGCGGGGGGCAAGGAGCAGTTCTTC. Amino acids: CASSPRGAGGKEQFF.

In this sample, this clone turned up once. This chain joins TRBV28 and TRBJ1-4, with D tentatively TRBD1 (5 bases). The germline V gene has CDR1 MDHEN and CDR2 SYDVKM. The CDR3 spans 13 residues. The V end lost 3 bases, the J end lost 8 bases, and 10 bases lay between the germline ends. In DNA form, the CDR3 reads TGTGCCAGCAGTTTGGACACTTGGGAAAAACTGTTTTTT. This sequence encodes CASSLDTWEKLFF.

The chain has TRBV7-8 and TRBJ1-1; D not certain. Trimming shortened V by 3 bases and J by 1 base, and 9 bases separated the two germline ends. From germline, CDR1 is SGHVS and CDR2 FQNEAQ. The CDR3 has 14 residues. Here the CDR3 reads CASSLEGSNTEAFF. The CDR3 nucleotides read TGTGCCAGCAGCTTGGAGGGATCGAACACTGAAGCTTTCTTT.

V is TRBV28 and J is TRBJ2-3; the match to TRBD2 covers 8 bases. CDR3 length: 14 residues. Germline V gene sequence: CDR1 MDHEN, CDR2 SYDVKM. The V gene end was trimmed by 6 bases and the J gene end by 5 bases; junction bases not matched to a gene: 7. The CDR3 nucleotides read TGTGCCAGCAGGGGTAGCGGGATGAAAGATACGCAGTATTTT. The encoded protein is CASRGSGMKDTQYF.

J is TRBJ2-1 and V is TRBV7-3; D perhaps matches TRBD2 (6 bases). Trimming took off 4 bases at V and 5 bases at J, with 12 bases between the two ends. The CDR3 sequence is 14 residues long. From germline, CDR1 is SGHTA and CDR2 FQGTGA. The chain's CDR3 is CASSSPGANNEQFF. In nucleotides, the CDR3 is TGTGCCAGCAGCTCTCCGGGAGCGAACAATGAGCAGTTCTTC.

The chain has TRBV18 and TRBJ2-2, with D tentatively TRBD1 (5 bases). The CDR3 runs 15 residues. V lost 1 base and J 4 bases, leaving 10 bases between the germline ends. Per the germline V gene, CDR1 is KGHSH and CDR2 is LQKENI. The CDR3 protein is CASSPLARGTGELFF. CDR3 bases: TGTGCCAGCTCACCACTGGCAAGGGGCACCGGGGAGCTGTTTTTT.

The chain joins TRBV3-1 (or the pseudogene TRBV3-2) to TRBJ2-1; TRBD1 is a possible D gene (7 bases). Germline CDR1 reads LGHDT; CDR2 reads YNNKEL (reference sequence). CDR3 length equals 14 residues. Trimming took off 10 bases at V and 5 bases at J, with 18 bases between the two ends. The DNA of the CDR3 is TGTGCCATCCTAAGACAGGGAGGCCACAATGAGCAGTTCTTC. Protein product: CAILRQGGHNEQFF.

The chain recombines TRBV7-2 with TRBJ1-4; D gene uncertain. The CDR3 is 15 residues long. V shed 4 bases and J shed 0 bases, with 9 bases lying between them. Germline values: CDR1 SGHTA, CDR2 FQGNSA. CDR3 protein: CASSSRRTTNEKLFF. The CDR3 DNA reads as TGTGCCAGCAGCTCCCGACGGACAACTAATGAAAAACTGTTTTTT.

This clone occurred a few times. V usage is TRBV15 and J usage is TRBJ1-5; D gene uncertain. The V gene lost 1 base and the J gene lost 5 bases, with 18 bases spanning the gap. Germline loops: CDR1 LNHNV, CDR2 YYDKDF (reference sequence). The CDR3 has 17 residues. For the CDR3, the DNA is TGTGCCACCAGCAGAGGAGGAAGAGGTGTAACGCATCAGCCCCAGCATTTT. It codes for CATSRGGRGVTHQPQHF.

The gene calls are TRBV5-1 and TRBJ2-3; D remains ambiguous. The CDR3 has 14 residues. V dropped 4 bases and J dropped 5 bases, with 14 bases sitting between them. Germline V CDR1 and CDR2: SGHRS, YFSETQ. CDR3 bases: TGCGCCAGCAGCGTGGAAATAGTGGGAGATACGCAGTATTTT. This translates into CASSVEIVGDTQYF.

The chain employs TRBV6-5 and TRBJ1-1, with 7 bases matching TRBD1. The V gene's germline CDR1 is MNHEY and CDR2 SVGAGI. The ends lost 6 bases at V and 3 bases at J; junction bases unmatched: 7. The CDR3 runs 14 residues. The CDR3 here is CASSQQGSDTEAFF. The DNA of the CDR3 is TGTGCCAGCAGCCAACAGGGGTCGGACACTGAAGCTTTCTTT.

V usage is TRBV3-1 (or the pseudogene TRBV3-2) and J usage is TRBJ1-4, with TRBD1 as a possible D gene (5 bases). Between the trimmed V and J ends, which lost 1 base and 2 bases, there was a span of 11 bases. The CDR3 has 16 residues. Germline V gene data show CDR1 as LGHDT and CDR2 as YNNKEL (reference sequence). The chain's CDR3 is CASSQGGGNTNEKLFF. The CDR3, as DNA: TGTGCCAGCAGCCAAGGTGGGGGGAACACTAATGAAAAACTGTTTTTT.

This clone was detected once. This sequence joins TRBV4-2 and TRBJ2-1, with a tentative D call TRBD2 (6 bases). Trimming left V 0 bases short and J 8 bases short, with 14 bases between. The germline CDR1 and CDR2 sequences are LGHNA and YNFKEQ. The CDR3 has 15 residues. The CDR3 spells CASSQDEEGPDEQFF. The CDR3 DNA follows: TGTGCCAGCAGCCAAGATGAGGAGGGGCCCGATGAGCAGTTCTTC.

V and J are TRBV4-1 and TRBJ2-3; D is undetermined. Germline V gene data show CDR1 as MGHRA and CDR2 as YSYEKL. The CDR3 covers 17 residues. Trimming took off 0 bases at V and 0 bases at J, with 13 bases between the two ends. Here the CDR3 reads CASSQDPPGRSTDTQYF. The CDR3 DNA sequence: TGCGCCAGCAGCCAAGATCCACCAGGACGTAGCACAGATACGCAGTATTTT.

The gene calls are TRBV2 and TRBJ2-5; D possibly corresponds to TRBD1 (6 bases). V dropped 5 bases and J dropped 1 base, with 14 bases sitting between them. The CDR3 totals 15 residues. Germline assignment: CDR1 SNHLY and CDR2 FYNNEI. The CDR3 DNA reads TGTGCCAGCAGTCCGGGACATCCCTTCCAAGAGACCCAGTACTTC. Residues: CASSPGHPFQETQYF. Drawing the rest from reference TRBV2 and TRBJ2-5, the complete variable domain is EPEVTQTPSHQVTQMGQEVILRCVPISNHLYFYWYRQILGQKVEFLVSFYNNEISEKSEIFDDQFSVERPDGSNFTLKIRSTKLEDSAMYFCASSPGHPFQETQYFGPGTRLLVL.

J is TRBJ1-4 and V is TRBV5-1, with 10 bases aligning to TRBD1. The CDR3 consists of 14 residues. Germline V gene data show CDR1 as SGHRS and CDR2 as YFSETQ. J lost 6 bases, V lost 3 bases, and 2 bases had no gene match. The CDR3 DNA follows: TGCGCCAGCAGCTGGACAGGGGGAGATGAAAAACTGTTTTTT. This codes for CASSWTGGDEKLFF.

The gene calls are TRBV27 and TRBJ1-1; no definite D call. V was trimmed by 4 bases and J by 6 bases, leaving 18 bases between them. The length of the CDR3 is 15 residues. The V gene's germline CDR1 is MNHEY and CDR2 SMNVEV (reference sequence). Here the CDR3 reads CASSSSIVRGAEAFF. The CDR3 bases are TGTGCCAGCAGTTCCTCAATAGTTCGGGGAGCTGAAGCTTTCTTT.